The 21 T cell receptor beta chains below come from one sample, sequenced in a study of neoadjuvant anti-PD-1 for oral cavity cancer (dated by TCRdb to the early 2020s). Reading the label with the study, this specimen's time point is: after neoadjuvant nivolumab, at surgical resection. The library was made by the immunoSEQ multiplex PCR assay. Held by TCRdb, this immuneACCESS table contains in-frame sequences only and omits some clones. Under half of the omission traces to an unresolved V gene where checked; the cause of the rest is unknown. The sample table holds around 15,000 clones, of which approximately 40% were seen once. The ten largest clones add up to less than 40% of the sample. The sample here was tumor tissue, taken after nivolumab (anti-PD-1) treatment. These receptors came from a person between 40 and 85 years old with oral cavity squamous cell carcinoma.

The gene calls are TRBV19 and TRBJ2-1, with 9 positions matching TRBD1. Trimming took 5 bases from V and 5 from J; bases not matched to a gene: 13. Per the germline V gene, CDR1 is LNHDA and CDR2 is SQIVND (reference sequence). The CDR3 contains 17 residues. For the CDR3, the DNA is TGTGCCAGTAGTCCCCCCGGGACAGGGTGGCCCCACAATGAGCAGTTCTTC. This translates into CASSPPGTGWPHNEQFF.

This clone was observed a few times. The V and J genes are TRBV29-1 and TRBJ1-2, with 8 bases identical to TRBD1. CDR1 and CDR2 (germline): SQVTM, ANQGSEA. V lost 3 bases and J lost 4; bases outside the gene matches: 7. CDR3 size: 14 residues. The CDR3 DNA follows: TGCAGCGTTGAGGGGACAGGCACGGGCTATGGCTACACCTTC. It is translated as CSVEGTGTGYGYTF.

The CDR3 DNA follows: TGTGCCACCAGCATCCTAGCGGGGGCGAATTACAATGAGCAGTTCTTC. The encoded protein is CATSILAGANYNEQFF. This rearrangement joins TRBV15 to TRBJ2-1; 10 bases match TRBD2. V trimming: 4 bases; J trimming: 4 bases; junction bases outside the gene matches: 7. The CDR3 extends over 16 amino acids. Per germline, CDR1 LNHNV and CDR2 YYDKDF (reference sequence).

The rearrangement links TRBV9 to TRBJ2-1, with TRBD2 as a possible D gene (5 bases). CDR3 size: 15 residues. Germline V lookup: CDR1 SGDLS, CDR2 YYNGEE. Between the trimmed V and J ends, which lost 4 bases and 0 bases, there was a span of 11 bases. CDR3 nucleotides: TGTGCCAGCAGCCCATTTGGGAGCTCCTACAATGAGCAGTTCTTC. This encodes CASSPFGSSYNEQFF.

V is TRBV5-4 and J is TRBJ2-5; D is unclear. This CDR3 region has 13 residues. V gave up 4 bases and J gave up 4 bases, with 11 bases separating them. Germline V gives CDR1 SGHNT, CDR2 YYREEE (reference sequence). The CDR3 loop is CASSRVLGETQYF. CDR3 in DNA: TGTGCCAGCAGCCGTGTCTTGGGAGAGACCCAGTACTTC.

The chain has TRBV6-1 and TRBJ1-4; tentative D call: TRBD1 (5 bases). Trimming took off 1 base at V and 7 bases at J, with 13 bases between the two ends. In germline, CDR1 is MNHNS, CDR2 SASEGT. The CDR3 covers 15 residues. DNA of the CDR3: TGTGCCAGCAGTGAAGTCAGAGGGACTGGTGAAAAACTGTTTTTT. Protein product: CASSEVRGTGEKLFF.

Only a few counts were recorded for this clone. V and J are TRBV18 and TRBJ1-1, with 7 bases matching TRBD1. CDR1 KGHSH and CDR2 LQKENI come from the germline V gene. This CDR3 is 13 amino acids long. Trimming removed 6 bases from V and 6 bases from J; junction bases left unmatched: 7. CDR3 sequence (DNA): TGTGCCAGCTCTGCAGGGGGGGAAGCTGAAGCTTTCTTT. Translation: CASSAGGEAEAFF.

This chain connects TRBV4-1 to TRBJ1-6; D is ambiguous. The CDR3 runs to 17 residues. Germline assignment: CDR1 MGHRA and CDR2 YSYEKL. V lost 0 bases and J 4 bases, leaving 13 bases between the germline ends. CDR3 nucleotides: TGCGCCAGCAGCCAAGATTTCACCGGCGGATATAATTCACCCCTCCACTTT. It yields the protein CASSQDFTGGYNSPLHF.

The chain couples TRBV19 to TRBJ2-7; TRBD2 matches at 8 bases. After removal of 3 bases from V and 4 bases from J, the junction contained 8 bases not matched to a gene. The V gene's germline CDR1 is LNHDA and CDR2 SQIVND (reference sequence). CDR3 length equals 15 residues. The CDR3 nucleotides are TGTGCCAGTAGTATTTCGAGCGGGGGAGGGTACGAGCAGTACTTC. Its protein is CASSISSGGGYEQYF. Supplemented by reference TRBV19 and TRBJ2-7, the full variable domain reads DGGITQSPKYLFRKEGQNVTLSCEQNLNHDAMYWYRQDPGQGLRLIYYSQIVNDFQKGDIAEGYSVSREKKESFPLTVTSAQKNPTAFYLCASSISSGGGYEQYFGPGTRLTVT.

This clone was counted only a few times. The chain uses TRBV4-1 and TRBJ2-1; D is unclear. This CDR3 has 16 amino acids. Germline CDR1 and CDR2: MGHRA and YSYEKL. V dropped 0 bases and J dropped 0 bases, with 9 bases sitting between them. The DNA of the CDR3 is TGCGCCAGCAGCCAAGAGGCCCTAAGCTCCTACAATGAGCAGTTCTTC. This encodes CASSQEALSSYNEQFF.

In this sample, this clone turned up a few times. This chain links TRBV19 with TRBJ2-2, with 9 bases lining up with TRBD1. CDR1 and CDR2 from the germline V gene are LNHDA and SQIVND (reference sequence). The CDR3 has 18 amino acids. After removal of 9 bases from V and 5 bases from J, the junction contained 19 bases not matched to a gene. CDR3 nucleotides: TGTGCCAGCACCGCAGTAGCCCCCGGGACAGGGTTTACCGGGGAGCTGTTTTTT. Amino acids: CASTAVAPGTGFTGELFF.

The rearrangement links TRBV6-6 to TRBJ1-1; 7 nucleotides align to TRBD1. V shed 5 bases and J 2 bases; nucleotides not matched to a gene: 2. This CDR3 is 13 amino acids long. CDR1 is MNHNY, CDR2 SVGAGI, per germline (reference sequence). As DNA, the CDR3 is TGTGCCAGCAGTAGGACAGGTAACACTGAAGCTTTCTTT. Translated: CASSRTGNTEAFF.

The chain has TRBV10-3 and TRBJ1-2; the D gene is possibly TRBD1 (5 bases). V gave up 2 bases and J gave up 6 bases, with 13 bases separating them. This CDR3 has 14 residues. Germline V gives CDR1 ENHRY, CDR2 SYGVKD. This chain's CDR3 is CAISEVTGGDGYTF. The CDR3 DNA is TGTGCCATCAGTGAGGTGACGGGGGGGGATGGCTACACCTTC.

This clone is judged medium-sized. The chain has TRBV2 and TRBJ2-7; weak D call: TRBD1 (6 bases). CDR1 and CDR2 (germline): SNHLY, FYNNEI. The CDR3 is made up of 14 amino acids. V lost 2 bases, J lost 11 bases, and 19 bases lay in between. As DNA, the CDR3 is TGTGCCAGCAGTGAAACGAGGCAGGGGCGAAAGGAGTACTTC. It is translated as CASSETRQGRKEYF.

Judged by abundance, this clone is medium-sized (0.01 to 0.1%). The V gene is TRBV2, the J gene TRBJ2-2, with TRBD1 as a possible D gene (5 bases). CDR3 size: 15 residues. CDR1 and CDR2 from the germline V gene are SNHLY and FYNNEI. The V gene lost 5 bases and the J gene lost 2 bases, with 12 bases spanning the gap. CDR3 nucleotide sequence: TGTGCCAGCAGTCCCCTCGACAGTAACACCGGGGAGCTGTTTTTT. This codes for CASSPLDSNTGELFF.

The sample holds one count of this clone. J is TRBJ1-4 and V is TRBV6-1; perhaps TRBD1 as D (5 bases). This CDR3 has 15 residues. The germline CDR1 and CDR2 sequences are MNHNS and SASEGT. Trimming cost V 3 bases and J 11 bases, with 19 bases left between them. CDR3 nucleotide sequence: TGTGCCAGCAGTGAGAGTAGACCGGGACTTGGGAAACTGTTTTTT. Its translation: CASSESRPGLGKLFF.

By its share, this clone is medium-sized. The rearrangement joins TRBV4-3 to TRBJ1-6; D remains unclear. This CDR3 is 16 amino acids long. Germline values: CDR1 LGHNA, CDR2 YSLEER. Trimming removed 0 bases at V and 0 bases at J, with 6 bases between. In DNA, the CDR3 is TGCGCCAGCAGCCAAGAGATGAGCTCCTATAATTCACCCCTCCACTTT. Translation gives CASSQEMSSYNSPLHF.

By share, this clone counts as medium-sized. This chain connects TRBV6-5 to TRBJ2-7, with 7 bases fitting TRBD2. V was pared by 0 bases and J by 6 bases, with 5 bases of the junction left unmatched. The CDR3 length is 14 residues. Per germline, CDR1 MNHEY and CDR2 SVGAGI. This CDR3 is CASSYSSGRGEQYF. The CDR3, as DNA: TGTGCCAGCAGTTACTCCTCAGGGAGGGGCGAGCAGTACTTC.

The chain links TRBV6-6 to TRBJ2-2, with D uncertain. CDR3 size: 15 residues. Trimming pared 5 bases from V and 5 bases from J, leaving 15 bases between. Germline-derived CDR1 and CDR2 are MNHNY and SVGAGI (reference sequence). CDR3: CASSPPQALTGELFF. The CDR3 bases are TGTGCCAGCAGTCCCCCCCAGGCCTTAACCGGGGAGCTGTTTTTT.

This clone came up a few times. This chain joins TRBV7-2 and TRBJ1-1; no definite D call. The V gene lost 0 bases and the J gene lost 7 bases, with 12 bases spanning the gap. The germline CDR1 and CDR2 sequences are SGHTA and FQGNSA. The CDR3 loop spans 14 amino acids. The CDR3 DNA reads TGTGCCAGCAGCTTAGCGGCGGGAATCTATGAAGCTTTCTTT. This translates into CASSLAAGIYEAFF.

The chain combines TRBV5-1 with TRBJ1-1; the D is unclear. V lost 0 bases, J lost 4 bases, and 13 bases lay in between. The CDR3 is 15 amino acids. In germline, CDR1 is SGHRS, CDR2 YFSETQ. CDR3 in amino acids: CASSLGTDVGTEAFF. For the CDR3, the DNA is TGCGCCAGCAGCTTGGGCACAGATGTGGGCACTGAAGCTTTCTTT. The whole variable domain, filled in from reference TRBV5-1 and TRBJ1-1, reads KAGVTQTPRYLIKTRGQQVTLSCSPISGHRSVSWYQQTPGQGLQFLFEYFSETQRNKGNFPGRFSGRQFSNSRSEMNVSTLELGDSALYLCASSLGTDVGTEAFFGQGTRLTVV.